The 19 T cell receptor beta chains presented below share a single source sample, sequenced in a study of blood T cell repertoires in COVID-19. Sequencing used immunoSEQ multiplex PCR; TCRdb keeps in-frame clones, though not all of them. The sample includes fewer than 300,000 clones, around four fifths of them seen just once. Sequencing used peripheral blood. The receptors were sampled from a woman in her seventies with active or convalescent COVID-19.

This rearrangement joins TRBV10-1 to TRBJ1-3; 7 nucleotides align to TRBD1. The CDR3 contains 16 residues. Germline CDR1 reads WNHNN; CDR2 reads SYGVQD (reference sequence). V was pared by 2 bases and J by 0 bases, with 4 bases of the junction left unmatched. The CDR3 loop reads CASSEAAGGSGNTIYF. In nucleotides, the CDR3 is TGCGCCAGCAGTGAGGCGGCAGGGGGCTCTGGAAACACCATATATTTT.

Written as DNA, the CDR3 is TGTGCCATCAGCCAGCCTCCTAGCTATGGCTACACCTTC. It encodes CAISQPPSYGYTF. The genes are TRBV10-3 and TRBJ1-2; D ambiguous. The germline CDR1 and CDR2 sequences are ENHRY and SYGVKD. Trimming took off 6 bases at V and 4 bases at J, with 12 bases between the two ends. The CDR3 has 13 amino acids.

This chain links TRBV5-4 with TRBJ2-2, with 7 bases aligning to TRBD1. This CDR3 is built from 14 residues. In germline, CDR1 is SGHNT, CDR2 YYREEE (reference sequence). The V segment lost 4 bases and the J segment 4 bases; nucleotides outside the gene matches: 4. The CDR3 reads CASSDSGGTGELFF. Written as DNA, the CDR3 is TGTGCCAGCAGCGACTCAGGGGGCACCGGGGAGCTGTTTTTT.

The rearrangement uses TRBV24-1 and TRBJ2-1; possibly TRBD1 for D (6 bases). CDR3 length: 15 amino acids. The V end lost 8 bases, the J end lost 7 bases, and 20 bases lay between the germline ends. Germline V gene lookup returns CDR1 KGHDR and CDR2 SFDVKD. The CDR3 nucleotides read TGTGCCACCACCCTAACAGGGTCCCCCCTTAATGAGCAGTTCTTC. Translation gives CATTLTGSPLNEQFF.

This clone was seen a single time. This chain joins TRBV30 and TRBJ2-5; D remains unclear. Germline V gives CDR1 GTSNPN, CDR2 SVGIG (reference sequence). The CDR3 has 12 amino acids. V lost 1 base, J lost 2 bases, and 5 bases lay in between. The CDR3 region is CAWSETQETQYF. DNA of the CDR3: TGTGCCTGGAGTGAGACACAAGAGACCCAGTACTTC.

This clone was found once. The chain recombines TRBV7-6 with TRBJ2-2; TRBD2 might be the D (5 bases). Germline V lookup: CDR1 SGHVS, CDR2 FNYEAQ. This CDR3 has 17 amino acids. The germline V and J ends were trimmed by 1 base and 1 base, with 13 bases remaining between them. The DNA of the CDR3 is TGTGCCAGCAGCTTAGTCGTCGAGGGCCGGAACACCGGGGAGCTGTTTTTT. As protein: CASSLVVEGRNTGELFF.

CDR3 nucleotide sequence: TGCGCCAGCAGCTCCGGGACAGGGGGCAGGGACTATGGCTACACCTTC. The encoded protein is CASSSGTGGRDYGYTF. J is TRBJ1-2 and V is TRBV5-1; 12 bases fit TRBD1. Germline V gene lookup returns CDR1 SGHRS and CDR2 YFSETQ. The CDR3 contains 16 residues. The trim removed 3 bases at V and 3 bases at J, leaving 6 bases unmatched.

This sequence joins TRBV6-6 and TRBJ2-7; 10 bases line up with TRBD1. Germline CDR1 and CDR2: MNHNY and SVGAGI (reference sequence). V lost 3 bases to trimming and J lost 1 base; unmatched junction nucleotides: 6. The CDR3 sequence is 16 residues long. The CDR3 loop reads CASSYPDRGRSYEQYF. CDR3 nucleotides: TGTGCCAGCAGTTATCCGGACAGGGGGAGGTCCTACGAGCAGTACTTC.

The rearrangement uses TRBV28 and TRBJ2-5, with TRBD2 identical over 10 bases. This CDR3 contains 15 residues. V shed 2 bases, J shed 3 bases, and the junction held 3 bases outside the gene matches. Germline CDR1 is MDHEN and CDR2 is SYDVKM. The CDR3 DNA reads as TGTGCCAGCAGTTTACCCCTAGCGGGAGAAGAGACCCAGTACTTC. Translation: CASSLPLAGEETQYF.

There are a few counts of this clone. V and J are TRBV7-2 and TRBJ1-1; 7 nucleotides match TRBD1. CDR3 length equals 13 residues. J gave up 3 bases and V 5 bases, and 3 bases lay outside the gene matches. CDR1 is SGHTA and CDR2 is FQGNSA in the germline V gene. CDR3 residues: CASSKDRDTEAFF. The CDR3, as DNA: TGTGCCAGCAGCAAAGACAGGGACACTGAAGCTTTCTTT.

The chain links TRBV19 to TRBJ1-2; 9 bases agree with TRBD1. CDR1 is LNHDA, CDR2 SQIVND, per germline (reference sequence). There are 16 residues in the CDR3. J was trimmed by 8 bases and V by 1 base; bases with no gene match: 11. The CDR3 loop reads CASSIVADRGPRGYTF. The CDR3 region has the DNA TGTGCCAGTAGTATAGTCGCGGACAGGGGTCCACGGGGCTACACCTTC.

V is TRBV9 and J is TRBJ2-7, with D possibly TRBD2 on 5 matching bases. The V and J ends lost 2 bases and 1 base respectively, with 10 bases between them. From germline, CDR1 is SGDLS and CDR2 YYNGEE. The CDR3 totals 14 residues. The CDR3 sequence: CASSVSGWSYEQYF. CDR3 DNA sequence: TGTGCCAGCAGCGTTTCGGGGTGGTCCTACGAGCAGTACTTC.

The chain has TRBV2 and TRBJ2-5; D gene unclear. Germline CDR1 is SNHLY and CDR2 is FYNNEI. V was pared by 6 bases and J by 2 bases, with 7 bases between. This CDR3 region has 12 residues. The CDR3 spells CASSLNQETQYF. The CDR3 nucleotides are TGTGCCAGCAGCCTTAATCAAGAGACCCAGTACTTC.

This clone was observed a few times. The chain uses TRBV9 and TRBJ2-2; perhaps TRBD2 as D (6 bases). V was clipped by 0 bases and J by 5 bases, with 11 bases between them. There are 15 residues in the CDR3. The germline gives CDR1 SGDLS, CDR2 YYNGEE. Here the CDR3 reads CASSVGVGGTGELFF. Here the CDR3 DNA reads TGTGCCAGCAGCGTAGGGGTGGGAGGAACCGGGGAGCTGTTTTTT.

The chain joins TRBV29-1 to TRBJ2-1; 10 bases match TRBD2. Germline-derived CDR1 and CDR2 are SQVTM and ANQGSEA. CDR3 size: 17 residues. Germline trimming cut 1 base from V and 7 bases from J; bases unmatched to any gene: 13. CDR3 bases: TGCAGCGTTGAAGGGAGGAGCGGGGGGGCCTACAGAAATGAGCAGTTCTTC. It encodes CSVEGRSGGAYRNEQFF.

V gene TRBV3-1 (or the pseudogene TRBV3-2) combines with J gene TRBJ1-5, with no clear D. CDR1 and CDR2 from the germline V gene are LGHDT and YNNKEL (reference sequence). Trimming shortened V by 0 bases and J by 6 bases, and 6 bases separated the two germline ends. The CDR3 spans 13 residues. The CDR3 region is CASSQDVGQPQHF. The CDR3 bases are TGTGCCAGCAGCCAAGATGTCGGTCAGCCCCAGCATTTT.

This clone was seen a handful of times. Written as DNA, the CDR3 is TGTGCCAGCAGCCACCCGGGCAGGGGGAGATTCTTC. This sequence encodes CASSHPGRGRFF. This chain connects TRBV3-1 (or the pseudogene TRBV3-2) to TRBJ2-1, with 7 bases that match TRBD1. The V gene's germline CDR1 is LGHDT and CDR2 YNNKEL (reference sequence). J gave up 16 bases and V 3 bases, and 9 bases lay outside the gene matches. This CDR3 contains 12 residues.

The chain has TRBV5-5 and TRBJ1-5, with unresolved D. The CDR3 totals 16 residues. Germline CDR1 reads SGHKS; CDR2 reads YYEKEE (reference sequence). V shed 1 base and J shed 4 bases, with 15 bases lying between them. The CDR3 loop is CASSLSLGALNQPQHF. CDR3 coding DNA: TGTGCCAGCAGCTTGTCATTGGGAGCCCTTAATCAGCCCCAGCATTTT.

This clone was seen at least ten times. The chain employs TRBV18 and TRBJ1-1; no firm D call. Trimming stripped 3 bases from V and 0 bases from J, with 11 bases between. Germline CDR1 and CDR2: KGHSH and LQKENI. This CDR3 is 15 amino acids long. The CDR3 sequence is CASSPNPGMNTEAFF. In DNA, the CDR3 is TGTGCCAGCTCACCGAACCCTGGCATGAACACTGAAGCTTTCTTT.